What follows is one TCR beta chain and its context. Its antigen is unknown. Sequenced by immunoSEQ multiplex PCR; TCRdb stores in-frame clones only, minus some. The table lists roughly 200,000 clones, approximately 93% of them singletons. The source of the sample is a study of T cell responses to AZD1222 COVID-19 vaccine. Germline lookup yields CDR1 SGHVS and CDR2 FQNEAQ. The length of the CDR3 is 15 residues. Trimming left V 2 bases short and J 5 bases short, with 15 bases between. Study results and caveats: Spike regions recognized by vaccine-associated CD4 TCRs spanned the protein, led by 160-218 and 743-854. Among spike-specific TCRs, nearly half reportedly target unmutated variant regions. Among the donors, most were white British and more were female, and clonal diversity was possibly underestimated. None of the repertoires were sampled until the peak T cell response had passed.

The receptor comes from an adult who received the AZD1222 COVID-19 vaccine. The V and J genes are TRBV7-8 and TRBJ1-1, with TRBD1 as a possible D gene (5 bases). The material sequenced was peripheral blood, taken 28 days after the second AZD1222 dose. The CDR3 loop is CASSLSIGVQTEAFF. In DNA, the CDR3 is TGTGCCAGCAGCTTAAGTATAGGGGTTCAGACTGAAGCTTTCTTT.